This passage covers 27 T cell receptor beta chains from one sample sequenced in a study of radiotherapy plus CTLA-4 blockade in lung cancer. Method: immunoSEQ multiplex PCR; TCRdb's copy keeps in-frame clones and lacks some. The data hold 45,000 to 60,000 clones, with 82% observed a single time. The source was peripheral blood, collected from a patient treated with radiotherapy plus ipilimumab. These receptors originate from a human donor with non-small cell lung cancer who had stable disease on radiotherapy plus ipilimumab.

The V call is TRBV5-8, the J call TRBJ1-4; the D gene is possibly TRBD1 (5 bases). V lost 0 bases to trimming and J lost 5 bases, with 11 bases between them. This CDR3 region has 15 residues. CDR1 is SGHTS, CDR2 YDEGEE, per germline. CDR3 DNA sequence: TGTGCCAGCAGCTTGGGGGCAGGGTCAAATGAAAAACTGTTTTTT. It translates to CASSLGAGSNEKLFF.

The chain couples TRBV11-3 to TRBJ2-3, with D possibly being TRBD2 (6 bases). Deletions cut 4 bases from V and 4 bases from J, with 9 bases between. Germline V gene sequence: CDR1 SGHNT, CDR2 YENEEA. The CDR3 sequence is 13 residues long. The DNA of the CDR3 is TGTGCCAGCAGCTCTAGCGAACCAGATACGCAGTATTTT. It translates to CASSSSEPDTQYF.

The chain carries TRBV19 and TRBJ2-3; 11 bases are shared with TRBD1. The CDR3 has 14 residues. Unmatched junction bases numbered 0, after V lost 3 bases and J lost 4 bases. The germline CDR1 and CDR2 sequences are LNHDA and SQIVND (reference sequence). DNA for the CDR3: TGTGCCAGTAGTATGGGACAGGGGGCAGATACGCAGTATTTT. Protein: CASSMGQGADTQYF.

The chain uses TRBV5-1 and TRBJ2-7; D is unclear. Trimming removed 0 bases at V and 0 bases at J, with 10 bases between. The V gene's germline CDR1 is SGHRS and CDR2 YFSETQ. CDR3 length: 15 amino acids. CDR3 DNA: TGCGCCAGCAGCTTGGGGTTTTCCAGCTCCTACGAGCAGTACTTC. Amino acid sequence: CASSLGFSSSYEQYF.

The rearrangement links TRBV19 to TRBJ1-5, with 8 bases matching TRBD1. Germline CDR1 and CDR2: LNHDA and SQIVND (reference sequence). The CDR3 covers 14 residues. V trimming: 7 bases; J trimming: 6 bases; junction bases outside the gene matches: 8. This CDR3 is CASTKTGEIQPQHF. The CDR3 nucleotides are TGTGCCAGTACCAAGACAGGGGAGATTCAGCCCCAGCATTTT.

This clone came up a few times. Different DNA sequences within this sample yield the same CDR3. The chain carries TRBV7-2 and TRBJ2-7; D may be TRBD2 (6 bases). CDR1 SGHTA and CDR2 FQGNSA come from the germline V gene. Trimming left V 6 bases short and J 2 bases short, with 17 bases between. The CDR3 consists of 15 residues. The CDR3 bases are TGTGCCAGCAGTCAAAGAACGGGGGTCCCCTACGAGCAGTACTTC. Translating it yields CASSQRTGVPYEQYF.

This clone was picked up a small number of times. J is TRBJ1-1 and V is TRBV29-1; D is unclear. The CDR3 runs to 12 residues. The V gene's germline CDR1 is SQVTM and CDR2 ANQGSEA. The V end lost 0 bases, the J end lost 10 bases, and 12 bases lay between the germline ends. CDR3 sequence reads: CSVEDLGRVAFF. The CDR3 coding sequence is TGCAGCGTTGAAGATCTGGGGAGGGTAGCTTTCTTT.

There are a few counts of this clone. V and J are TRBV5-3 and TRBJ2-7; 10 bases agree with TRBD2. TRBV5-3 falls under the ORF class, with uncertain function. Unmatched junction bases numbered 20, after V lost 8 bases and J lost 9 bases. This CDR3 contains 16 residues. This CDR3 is CASPGTRASGGLGQYF. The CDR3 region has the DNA TGTGCCAGTCCCGGAACTCGTGCTAGCGGGGGCCTCGGGCAGTACTTC.

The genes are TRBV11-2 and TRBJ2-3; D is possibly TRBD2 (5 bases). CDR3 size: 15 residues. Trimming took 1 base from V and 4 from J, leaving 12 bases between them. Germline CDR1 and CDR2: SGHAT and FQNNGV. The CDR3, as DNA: TGTGCCAGCAGCTTAGTAGGGCGGGCCGCAGATACGCAGTATTTT. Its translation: CASSLVGRAADTQYF. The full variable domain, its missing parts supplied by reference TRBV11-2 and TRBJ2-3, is EAGVAQSPRYKIIEKRQSVAFWCNPISGHATLYWYQQILGQGPKLLIQFQNNGVVDDSQLPKDRFSAERLKGVDSTLKIQPAKLEDSAVYLCASSLVGRAADTQYFGPGTRLTVL.

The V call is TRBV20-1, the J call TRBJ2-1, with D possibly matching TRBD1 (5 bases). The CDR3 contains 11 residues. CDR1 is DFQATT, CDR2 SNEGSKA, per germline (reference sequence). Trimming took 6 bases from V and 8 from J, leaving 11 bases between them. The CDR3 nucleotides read TGCAGTGCCGAAGTAGGGGATGAGCAGTTCTTC. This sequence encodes CSAEVGDEQFF.

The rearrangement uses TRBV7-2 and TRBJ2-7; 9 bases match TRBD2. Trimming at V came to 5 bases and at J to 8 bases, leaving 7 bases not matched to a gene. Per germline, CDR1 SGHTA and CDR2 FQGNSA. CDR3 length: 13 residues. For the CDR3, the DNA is TGTGCCAGCAGCCCCCGGCCTAGCGGGAAGCAGTACTTC. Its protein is CASSPRPSGKQYF. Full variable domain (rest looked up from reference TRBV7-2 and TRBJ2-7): GAGVSQSPSNKVTEKGKDVELRCDPISGHTALYWYRQSLGQGLEFLIYFQGNSAPDKSGLPSDRFSAERTGGSVSTLTIQRTQQEDSAVYLCASSPRPSGKQYFGPGTRLTVT.

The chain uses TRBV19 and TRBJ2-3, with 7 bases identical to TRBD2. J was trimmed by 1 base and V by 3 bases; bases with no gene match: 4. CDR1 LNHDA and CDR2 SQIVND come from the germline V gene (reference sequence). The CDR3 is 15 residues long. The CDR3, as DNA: TGTGCCAGTAGTATGAGGCGGGAGCGCACAGATACGCAGTATTTT. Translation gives CASSMRRERTDTQYF.

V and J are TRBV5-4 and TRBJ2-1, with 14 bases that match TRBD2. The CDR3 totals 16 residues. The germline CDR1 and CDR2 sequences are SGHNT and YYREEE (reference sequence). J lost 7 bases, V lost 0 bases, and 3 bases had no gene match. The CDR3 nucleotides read TGTGCCAGCAGCTTGGGGGGACTAGCGGGAGAGAATGAGCAGTTCTTC. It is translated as CASSLGGLAGENEQFF.

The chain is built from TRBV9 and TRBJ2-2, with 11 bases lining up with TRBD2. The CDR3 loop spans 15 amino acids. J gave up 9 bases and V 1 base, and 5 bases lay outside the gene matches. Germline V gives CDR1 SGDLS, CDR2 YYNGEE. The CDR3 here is CASSVTSGSGRELFF. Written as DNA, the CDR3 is TGTGCCAGCAGCGTAACTAGCGGGAGTGGCCGGGAGCTGTTTTTT.

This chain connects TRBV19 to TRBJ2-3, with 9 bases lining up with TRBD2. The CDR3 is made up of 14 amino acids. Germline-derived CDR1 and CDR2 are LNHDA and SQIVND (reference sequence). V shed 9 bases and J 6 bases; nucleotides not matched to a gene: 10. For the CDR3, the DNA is TGTGCCAGCAGCGGGAGGCCTCCTTTCGATACGCAGTATTTT. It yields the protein CASSGRPPFDTQYF.

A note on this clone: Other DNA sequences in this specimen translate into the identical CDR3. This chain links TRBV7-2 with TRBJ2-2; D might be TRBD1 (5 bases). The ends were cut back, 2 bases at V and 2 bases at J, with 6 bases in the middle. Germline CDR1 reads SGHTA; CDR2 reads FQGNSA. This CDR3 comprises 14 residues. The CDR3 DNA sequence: TGTGCCAGCAGCTTACAGGGTAACACCGGGGAGCTGTTTTTT. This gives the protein CASSLQGNTGELFF.

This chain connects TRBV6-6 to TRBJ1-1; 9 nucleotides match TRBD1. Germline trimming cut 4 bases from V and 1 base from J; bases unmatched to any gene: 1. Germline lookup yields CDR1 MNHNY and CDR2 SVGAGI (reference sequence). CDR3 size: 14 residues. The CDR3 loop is CASSSGQGNTEAFF. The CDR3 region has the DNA TGTGCCAGCAGTTCGGGACAGGGGAACACTGAAGCTTTCTTT.

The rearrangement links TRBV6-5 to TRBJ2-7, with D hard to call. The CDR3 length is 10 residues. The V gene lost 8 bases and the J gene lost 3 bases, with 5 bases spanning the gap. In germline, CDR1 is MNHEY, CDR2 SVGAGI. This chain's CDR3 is CASGLYEQYF. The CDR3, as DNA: TGTGCCAGCGGGCTCTACGAGCAGTACTTC.

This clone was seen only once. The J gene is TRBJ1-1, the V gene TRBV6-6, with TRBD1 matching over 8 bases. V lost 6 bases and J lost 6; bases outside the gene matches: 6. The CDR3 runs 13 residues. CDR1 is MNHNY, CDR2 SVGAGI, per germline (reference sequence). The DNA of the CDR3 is TGTGCCAGCAGACCCGACAGGGGCGCTGAAGCTTTCTTT. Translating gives CASRPDRGAEAFF.

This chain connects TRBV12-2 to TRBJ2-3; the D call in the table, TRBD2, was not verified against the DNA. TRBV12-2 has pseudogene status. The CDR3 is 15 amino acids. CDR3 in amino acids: CASRSAGGSTDTQYF. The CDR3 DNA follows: TGTGCAAGTCGCTCAGCGGGAGGGAGCACAGATACGCAGTATTTT.

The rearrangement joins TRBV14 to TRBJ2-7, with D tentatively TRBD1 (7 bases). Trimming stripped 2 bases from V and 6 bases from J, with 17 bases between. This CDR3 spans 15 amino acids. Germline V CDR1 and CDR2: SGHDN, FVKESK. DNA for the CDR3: TGTGCCAGCAGCCAACCGGCAGGGGGACTGTTCGAGCAGTACTTC. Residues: CASSQPAGGLFEQYF.

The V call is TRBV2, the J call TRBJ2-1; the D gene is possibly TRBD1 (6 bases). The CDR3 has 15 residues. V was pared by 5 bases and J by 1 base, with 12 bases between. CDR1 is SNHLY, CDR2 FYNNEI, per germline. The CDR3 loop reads CASSLTGGSYNEQFF. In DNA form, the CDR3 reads TGTGCCAGCAGTCTGACAGGTGGGTCCTACAATGAGCAGTTCTTC.

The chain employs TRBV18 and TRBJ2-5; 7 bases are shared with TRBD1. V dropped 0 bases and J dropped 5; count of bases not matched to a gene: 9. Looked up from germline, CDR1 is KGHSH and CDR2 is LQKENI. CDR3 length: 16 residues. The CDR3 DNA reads TGTGCCAGCTCACCACCCCCTCGACAGGGCTTGGAGACCCAGTACTTC. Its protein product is CASSPPPRQGLETQYF.

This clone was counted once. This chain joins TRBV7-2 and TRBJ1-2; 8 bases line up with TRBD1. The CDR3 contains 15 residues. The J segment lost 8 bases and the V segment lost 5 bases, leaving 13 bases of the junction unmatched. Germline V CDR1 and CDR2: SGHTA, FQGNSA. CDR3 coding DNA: TGTGCCAGCAGCGAAGCCAGCAGGGGGCTTGGAGGCTACACCTTC. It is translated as CASSEASRGLGGYTF.

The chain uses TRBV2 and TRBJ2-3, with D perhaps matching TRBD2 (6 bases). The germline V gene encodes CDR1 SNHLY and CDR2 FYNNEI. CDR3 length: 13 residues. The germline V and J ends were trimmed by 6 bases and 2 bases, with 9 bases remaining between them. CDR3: CASSRDSTDTQYF. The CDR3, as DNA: TGTGCCAGCAGCCGGGACTCCACAGATACGCAGTATTTT.

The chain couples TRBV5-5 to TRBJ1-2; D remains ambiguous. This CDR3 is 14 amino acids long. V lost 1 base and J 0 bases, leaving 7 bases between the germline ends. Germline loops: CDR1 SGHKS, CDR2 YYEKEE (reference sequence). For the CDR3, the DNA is TGTGCCAGCAGCTTGTACGGAGCTAACTATGGCTACACCTTC. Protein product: CASSLYGANYGYTF.

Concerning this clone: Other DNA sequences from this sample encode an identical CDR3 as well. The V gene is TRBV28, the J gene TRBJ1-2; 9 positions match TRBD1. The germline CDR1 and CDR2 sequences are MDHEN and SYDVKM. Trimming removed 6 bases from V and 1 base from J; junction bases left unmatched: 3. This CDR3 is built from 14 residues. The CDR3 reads CASSTGQGNYGYTF. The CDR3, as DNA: TGTGCCAGCAGCACGGGACAGGGTAACTATGGCTACACCTTC.